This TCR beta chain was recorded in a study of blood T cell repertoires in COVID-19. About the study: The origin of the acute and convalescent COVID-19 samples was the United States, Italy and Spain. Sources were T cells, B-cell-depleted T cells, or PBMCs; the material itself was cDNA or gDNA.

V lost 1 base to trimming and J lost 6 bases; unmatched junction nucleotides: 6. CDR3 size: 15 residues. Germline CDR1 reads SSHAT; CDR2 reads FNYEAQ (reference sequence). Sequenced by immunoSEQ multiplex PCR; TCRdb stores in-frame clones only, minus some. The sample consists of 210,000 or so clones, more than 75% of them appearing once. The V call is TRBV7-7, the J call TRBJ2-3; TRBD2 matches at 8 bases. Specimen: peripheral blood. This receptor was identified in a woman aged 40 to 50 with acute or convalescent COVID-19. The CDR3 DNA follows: TGTGCCAGCAGCTTAGGGCCCGGGGGGGCCGATACGCAGTATTTT. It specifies CASSLGPGGADTQYF.